These 14 T cell receptor beta chains share one sample of origin, sequenced in a study of blood T cell repertoires in COVID-19. Measured with immunoSEQ multiplex PCR; TCRdb has only the in-frame clones, and not every one. The data show approximately 450,000 clones, roughly nine tenths seen once. The sequenced sample consisted of PBMCs or T cells enriched from blood (not recorded which). The receptors shown here come from a man aged 30 to 39 who had recovered from COVID-19.

J is TRBJ1-1 and V is TRBV29-1, with D maybe TRBD1 (5 bases). V lost 0 bases and J 6 bases, leaving 17 bases between the germline ends. The CDR3 length is 15 residues. Germline V CDR1 and CDR2: SQVTM, ANQGSEA. The DNA for the CDR3 is TGCAGCGTTGAAGATCGGCTGGGGCTAAAAGCTGAAGCTTTCTTT. Amino acid sequence: CSVEDRLGLKAEAFF.

This chain connects TRBV6-5 to TRBJ2-7, with 8 bases identical to TRBD2. The junction had 11 bases not matched to a gene; V was cut back by 5 bases and J by 5 bases. CDR3 length: 15 amino acids. Looked up from germline, CDR1 is MNHEY and CDR2 is SVGAGI. Written as DNA, the CDR3 is TGTGCCAGCAGTCCCAGGCGGGAGGCCAGGGACGAGCAGTACTTC. This encodes CASSPRREARDEQYF.

The CDR3 region has the DNA TGTGCCAGCAGAACCGGGACTAGACAAGAGACCCAGTACTTC. Amino acids: CASRTGTRQETQYF. This chain uses TRBV28 with TRBJ2-5; TRBD2 agrees at 8 bases. The CDR3 has 14 amino acids. The trim removed 6 bases at V and 2 bases at J, leaving 5 bases unmatched. Looked up from germline, CDR1 is MDHEN and CDR2 is SYDVKM.

CDR3 coding DNA: TGCGCCAGCAGCCGCGAAAATGTGAATCAGCCCCAGCATTTT. Protein: CASSRENVNQPQHF. The chain couples TRBV4-1 to TRBJ1-5; no definite D call. The V and J ends lost 4 bases and 4 bases respectively, with 11 bases between them. CDR1 MGHRA and CDR2 YSYEKL come from the germline V gene. The CDR3 length is 14 residues.

The chain links TRBV5-4 to TRBJ1-1, with 7 bases identical to TRBD1. The V and J ends lost 0 bases and 5 bases, in that order; junction bases with no gene match: 4. Per the germline V gene, CDR1 is SGHNT and CDR2 is YYREEE (reference sequence). The CDR3 runs to 14 residues. Written as DNA, the CDR3 is TGTGCCAGCAGCTTGGCCAGCAGGGGGACTGAAGCTTTCTTT. Translation gives CASSLASRGTEAFF. Full variable domain (remainder filled in from reference TRBV5-4 and TRBJ1-1): ETGVTQSPTHLIKTRGQQVTLRCSSQSGHNTVSWYQQALGQGPQFIFQYYREEENGRGNFPPRFSGLQFPNYSSELNVNALELDDSALYLCASSLASRGTEAFFGQGTRLTVV.

The chain employs TRBV18 and TRBJ2-7, with a weak D call TRBD2 (6 bases). V was clipped by 5 bases and J by 3 bases, with 11 bases between them. Germline V gene lookup returns CDR1 KGHSH and CDR2 LQKENI. The CDR3 spans 13 residues. Here the CDR3 reads CASSSGAGYEQYF. Here the CDR3 DNA reads TGTGCCAGCTCATCGGGAGCGGGCTACGAGCAGTACTTC.

This clone is a singleton in its sample. The gene calls are TRBV19 and TRBJ2-4; weak D call: TRBD1 (6 bases). The CDR3 spans 16 residues. The germline V and J ends were trimmed by 6 bases and 1 base, with 16 bases remaining between them. Germline-derived CDR1 and CDR2 are LNHDA and SQIVND (reference sequence). The CDR3 protein is CASSSDRLMAKNIQYF. The CDR3, as DNA: TGTGCCAGTAGCAGCGACAGGTTAATGGCCAAAAACATTCAGTACTTC.

The chain combines TRBV14 with TRBJ2-1; 14 bases line up with TRBD2. J gave up 4 bases and V 4 bases, and 3 bases lay outside the gene matches. The CDR3 extends over 16 amino acids. The germline V gene has CDR1 SGHDN and CDR2 FVKESK. The CDR3 here is CASSRGTSGRYNEQFF. CDR3 nucleotide sequence: TGTGCCAGCAGCCGAGGGACTAGCGGGAGATACAATGAGCAGTTCTTC. The entire variable domain, with the rest obtained from reference TRBV14 and TRBJ2-1, is as follows: EAGVTQFPSHSVIEKGQTVTLRCDPISGHDNLYWYRRVMGKEIKFLLHFVKESKQDESGMPNNRFLAERTGGTYSTLKVQPAELEDSGVYFCASSRGTSGRYNEQFFGPGTRLTVL.

This sequence joins TRBV28 and TRBJ2-3; D is unresolved. The V end lost 6 bases, the J end lost 7 bases, and 17 bases lay between the germline ends. Per germline, CDR1 MDHEN and CDR2 SYDVKM. This CDR3 contains 14 residues. The CDR3 region is CASRKSMASYTQYF. The CDR3 DNA is TGTGCCAGCAGAAAATCCATGGCCTCTTATACGCAGTATTTT.

The V gene is TRBV7-9, the J gene TRBJ2-7, with D hard to call. V lost 6 bases and J 2 bases, leaving 17 bases between the germline ends. Per the germline V gene, CDR1 is SEHNR and CDR2 is FQNEAQ (reference sequence). The CDR3 consists of 15 residues. CDR3 protein: CASSTWSASPYEQYF. The DNA of the CDR3 is TGTGCCAGCAGTACTTGGTCAGCGAGCCCCTACGAGCAGTACTTC.

V and J are TRBV10-3 and TRBJ1-2; D might be TRBD1 (5 bases). CDR1 is ENHRY and CDR2 is SYGVKD in the germline V gene. This CDR3 is 15 amino acids long. V lost 6 bases and J 6 bases, leaving 20 bases between the germline ends. CDR3: CAISPRGEESDGYTF. CDR3 in DNA: TGTGCCATCAGCCCCCGAGGGGAGGAGTCGGATGGCTACACCTTC.

The chain carries TRBV5-1 and TRBJ1-1; 7 bases line up with TRBD1. The CDR3 length is 13 residues. With 4 bases clipped from V and 11 bases from J, the junction kept 11 bases outside the gene matches. The germline V gene has CDR1 SGHRS and CDR2 YFSETQ. CDR3 DNA: TGCGCCAGCAGCCGGGACAGCGTACGAGGGGCTTTCTTT. This encodes CASSRDSVRGAFF.

The chain joins TRBV19 to TRBJ2-7; 7 positions match TRBD1. The CDR3 totals 15 residues. Germline lookup yields CDR1 LNHDA and CDR2 SQIVND (reference sequence). Germline trimming cut 6 bases from V and 2 bases from J; bases unmatched to any gene: 10. The CDR3 bases are TGTGCCAGTAGGGACCCGGGACAGAAAACCTACGAGCAGTACTTC. As protein: CASRDPGQKTYEQYF. The full variable domain, rest sourced from reference TRBV19 and TRBJ2-7, is DGGITQSPKYLFRKEGQNVTLSCEQNLNHDAMYWYRQDPGQGLRLIYYSQIVNDFQKGDIAEGYSVSREKKESFPLTVTSAQKNPTAFYLCASRDPGQKTYEQYFGPGTRLTVT.

The V gene is TRBV6-1, the J gene TRBJ1-2, with 7 bases lining up with TRBD1. CDR3 length: 17 amino acids. Germline-derived CDR1 and CDR2 are MNHNS and SASEGT. After removal of 1 base from V and 4 bases from J, the junction contained 12 bases not matched to a gene. CDR3 loop: CASSEGRGHVNLYGYTF. CDR3 nucleotides: TGTGCCAGCAGTGAAGGGAGGGGGCATGTCAACCTCTATGGCTACACCTTC.